This paragraph covers one TCR beta chain sequence. This clonotype was counted a few times. The clone's antigen remains unknown. Base qualities are not at hand, and no much larger clone is one base apart. This sample was taken from a study of identical twins (dated by TCRdb to the mid-2010s). Some background on the complete study: To test whether fetal clonotypes persist, the study used deep sequencing on TCR alpha and beta repertoires from monozygotic twins, unrelated adults of various ages, and cord blood. To rule out contamination, the twin experiments were replicated at different times with different library preparation protocols.

Study-wide findings and limitations: Out-of-frame TCR alpha sharing in monozygotic twins was systematically underestimated by recombination models, whereas sharing between unrelated individuals was in agreement with the recombination models. Compared with coincidental sharing between unrelated individuals, out-of-frame TCR alpha sequences shared between twins had an excess of sequences with low generation probability. Fewer insertions were carried by abundant cord blood beta clonotypes, a similar but weaker trend appeared in young adult naive repertoires, and no such trend appeared in memory repertoires. Invariant T cells such as MAIT and iNKT could partly confound zero-insertion analyses, though diverse VJ usage argued against this for most clonotypes. The excess sharing between twins in beta out-of-frame sequences was weaker because fewer shared sequences reduced the signal-to-noise ratio. Conclusions relied on cross-sectional statistical analysis, since the same donors could not be followed over many years.

Receptor amplification or capture employed 5' RACE. The reads were generated on an Illumina HiSeq 2000. Template switching added a universal primer binding site, and the final cDNA carried a unique molecular identifier that allowed TCR cDNA molecules to be counted accurately. Specific primers in the conserved constant-segment region were used to synthesize first-strand cDNA for the TCR alpha and beta chains. Each cDNA library was double barcoded, with a SMART-Mk sample barcode plus Illumina barcodes, to control for contamination. TruSeq adapter sequences along with Illumina sample barcodes were introduced in two successive PCR steps. TCR alpha and beta cDNA libraries were sequenced on the Illumina HiSeq platform with custom primers. On the study's bioinformatics: Unique molecular identifiers were extracted from raw reads with MiGEC, and CDR3 positions were determined with MiXCR. For each individual, recombination models were inferred using an EM algorithm with the repgenHMM and IGoR tools. Shared clonotype analysis was performed with the tcR package in R, normalizing sharing by the product of cloneset sizes. Out-of-frame nonproductive sequences were analyzed to study raw recombination free of thymic and clonal selection effects. TCRdb trimmed the raw reads at Q25, called clones with MiXCR and kept productive beta chains. When rows share a CDR3 protein, they turn into one entry using the most common DNA and genes. The V and J calls shown here were made by TCRdb, not taken from the authors' results. Across this sample there are some 1,600,000 distinct CDR3 sequences, with about 32% seen only once. The leading ten clones occupy over 0.25% of the sample.

Every donor in the study was a healthy Caucasian. There are 13 amino acids in the CDR3, from cysteine to phenylalanine inclusive. Of all the DNA, just the CDR3 is kept, 39 bases in frame from base 1. The germline V gene encodes CDR1 SGHVS and CDR2 FNYEAQ. This chain is built from TRBV7-6 and TRBJ2-5; confidence is insufficient to name the D gene. The end of the DNA fits TRBJ2-7 better, so the J call may be wrong. The TCR was taken from a newborn girl in good health. Sequenced material: cord blood. The bases are TGTGCCAGCAGCTTAGCCTTCGGGTACGAGCAGTACTTC. This sequence encodes CASSLAFGYEQYF.